These T cell receptor beta chains were read from a single sample in a study of shared clonotypes between healthy human individuals. The table came from immunoSEQ multiplex PCR; TCRdb's copy has only in-frame clones and leaves some out. The repertoire holds some 2 million clones, with roughly 95% as singletons. Sequencing used naive CD8+ T cells sorted from blood. The receptor source for this set is a man aged 18 to 35 in good health. CDR3s include the opening cysteine and the closing phenylalanine or tryptophan. A D gene is named only where the DNA matches it firmly. A row's size may be missing; if present it is once, few, many or a size class.

-	-	TRBV7-6	TRBJ2-5	CASSLVSSAQETQYF	TGTGCCAGCAGCTTAGTCTCTAGCGCCCAAGAGACCCAGTACTTC
-	TRBD2	TRBV27	TRBJ2-1	CASRFSGGVSYNEQFF	TGTGCCAGCCGTTTTAGCGGGGGTGTATCCTACAATGAGCAGTTCTTC
-	-	TRBV13	TRBJ2-7	CASSLGAGGGSSYEQYF	TGTGCCAGCAGCCTGGGCGCAGGGGGAGGCAGCTCCTACGAGCAGTACTTC
-	-	TRBV12-1	TRBJ2-4	CASSFQGVLAKNIQYF	TGTGCCAGCAGCTTTCAGGGGGTCCTAGCCAAAAACATTCAGTACTTC
-	TRBD1	TRBV6-1	TRBJ2-7	CASRTQGGENEQYF	TGTGCCAGCAGGACCCAAGGGGGCGAGAACGAGCAGTACTTC
-	TRBD1	TRBV30	TRBJ2-2	CASTGGRDRELFF	TGTGCCTCCACAGGGGGTAGGGACCGGGAGCTGTTTTTT
-	-	TRBV27	TRBJ2-1	CASRAGYPGNEQFF	TGTGCCAGCAGAGCGGGCTACCCTGGCAATGAGCAGTTCTTC
-	-	TRBV4-1	TRBJ2-2	CASSQYQGTGELFF	TGCGCCAGCAGCCAATACCAGGGCACCGGGGAGCTGTTTTTT
-	-	TRBV2	TRBJ1-2	CASMSSKNYGYTF	TGTGCCAGCATGTCCTCCAAAAACTATGGCTACACCTTC
few	-	TRBV4-2	TRBJ1-6	CASSQVQVQDLHF	TGTGCCAGCAGCCAAGTCCAGGTCCAGGACCTCCACTTT
-	TRBD2	TRBV30	TRBJ2-3	CAWSLGLADSTDTQYF	TGTGCCTGGAGCCTGGGACTAGCGGACAGCACAGATACGCAGTATTTT
-	TRBD1	TRBV29-1	TRBJ2-1	CSVEDNQGARNEQFF	TGCAGCGTTGAAGATAACCAGGGGGCTCGCAATGAGCAGTTCTTC
-	-	TRBV2	TRBJ1-4	CASSELATTNEKLFF	TGTGCCAGCAGTGAACTAGCAACAACTAATGAAAAACTGTTTTTT
-	-	TRBV9	TRBJ1-3	CASGQSVDKTSGNTIYF	TGTGCCAGCGGACAAAGTGTGGACAAGACCTCTGGAAACACCATATATTTT
-	-	TRBV30	TRBJ2-7	CAWSDGSYEQYF	TGTGCCTGGAGTGATGGGAGCTACGAGCAGTACTTC
-	TRBD1	TRBV27	TRBJ2-7	CASSPLWASQGANEQYF	TGTGCCAGCAGTCCCCTATGGGCCTCACAGGGGGCCAACGAGCAGTACTTC
once	TRBD1	TRBV27	TRBJ2-1	CASSFFPPGQGYNEQFF	TGTGCCAGCAGTTTCTTTCCCCCGGGACAGGGCTACAATGAGCAGTTCTTC
-	TRBD2	TRBV4-1	TRBJ2-1	CASSHPSGGVLEQFF	TGCGCCAGCAGCCACCCGAGCGGGGGGGTTCTGGAGCAGTTCTTC
-	-	TRBV19	TRBJ2-5	CASSISGRGETQYF	TGTGCCAGTAGTATATCGGGTAGAGGTGAGACCCAGTACTTC
-	-	TRBV28	TRBJ1-2	CASSLGRVIYYGYTF	TGTGCCAGCAGTTTAGGCAGGGTGATTTACTATGGCTACACCTTC
-	-	TRBV29-1	TRBJ2-5	CSVEPGGETQYF	TGCAGCGTTGAGCCCGGGGGAGAGACCCAGTACTTC
-	-	TRBV4-3	TRBJ2-1	CASSPTSQSSYNEQFF	TGCGCCAGCAGTCCCACTTCTCAGAGCTCCTACAATGAGCAGTTCTTC
-	-	TRBV7-6	TRBJ2-7	CASSREQSSYEQYF	TGTGCCAGCAGCAGAGAACAGTCCTCCTACGAGCAGTACTTC
-	-	TRBV29-1	TRBJ2-2	CSVFTNTGELFF	TGCAGCGTTTTCACAAACACCGGGGAGCTGTTTTTT
-	-	TRBV15	TRBJ1-6	CATSRDPSLLSSYNSPLHF	TGTGCCACCAGCAGAGATCCATCGCTTCTGAGCTCCTATAATTCACCCCTCCACTTT
-	TRBD2	TRBV10-2	TRBJ2-3	CASSESAIGLDGDTQYF	TGCGCCAGCAGTGAGTCGGCGATCGGACTAGATGGGGATACGCAGTATTTT
-	-	TRBV27	TRBJ1-2	CASSPTTGTAYGYTF	TGTGCCAGCAGTCCGACTACCGGGACTGCTTATGGCTACACCTTC
-	-	TRBV9	TRBJ2-2	CASSSAQGTGELFF	TGTGCCAGCAGTAGCGCCCAGGGTACCGGGGAGCTGTTTTTT
-	TRBD1	TRBV10-2	TRBJ1-2	CASSQPTGDYGYTF	TGCGCCAGCAGTCAGCCGACAGGGGACTATGGCTACACCTTC
-	TRBD2	TRBV6-5	TRBJ2-7	CASSTGGRTYEQYF	TGTGCCAGCAGTACCGGCGGGAGGACCTACGAGCAGTACTTC
-	-	TRBV12-5	TRBJ1-2	CASGLVRGYTF	TGTGCTAGTGGTTTGGTACGGGGCTACACCTTC
-	-	TRBV10-2	TRBJ2-7	CASSQTSYEQYF	TGCGCCAGCAGCCAGACTAGCTACGAGCAGTACTTC
-	TRBD1	TRBV5-4	TRBJ2-7	CASSLGPGTGWSEQYF	TGTGCCAGCAGCTTGGGGCCGGGGACAGGGTGGAGCGAGCAGTACTTC
-	-	TRBV7-9	TRBJ2-1	CASSPGWAGKNEQFF	TGTGCCAGCAGCCCAGGATGGGCGGGAAAGAATGAGCAGTTCTTC
few	-	TRBV5-4	TRBJ1-1	CASSFGNTEAFF	TGTGCCAGCAGCTTTGGGAACACTGAAGCTTTCTTT
once	-	TRBV29-1	TRBJ1-4	CSAQGKNEKLFF	TGCAGCGCCCAGGGAAAGAATGAAAAACTGTTTTTT
few	-	TRBV4-1	TRBJ1-2	CASSPMTANYGYTF	TGCGCCAGCAGCCCTATGACAGCTAACTATGGCTACACCTTC
-	TRBD2	TRBV9	TRBJ2-1	CASNPSGSSYNEQFF	TGTGCCAGCAACCCGAGCGGGAGCTCCTACAATGAGCAGTTCTTC
-	-	TRBV4-1	TRBJ1-4	CASSSSLNEKLFF	TGCGCCAGCAGTTCCAGCCTTAATGAAAAACTGTTTTTT
-	TRBD1	TRBV5-8	TRBJ2-2	CASSWGQEAGELFF	TGTGCCAGCAGCTGGGGACAGGAAGCCGGGGAGCTGTTTTTT
-	TRBD2	TRBV7-2	TRBJ2-3	CASSLERLAVVRDTQYF	TGTGCCAGCAGCTTAGAACGACTAGCGGTAGTCCGAGATACGCAGTATTTT
few	TRBD1	TRBV23-1	TRBJ1-6	CASSHPGQGDSPLHF	TGCGCCAGCAGTCATCCGGGACAGGGTGATTCACCCCTCCACTTT
-	-	TRBV19	TRBJ1-2	CASSMGRQRENYGYTF	TGTGCCAGTAGTATGGGCCGACAGAGGGAAAACTATGGCTACACCTTC
-	-	TRBV27	TRBJ2-4	CASTARARNIQYF	TGTGCCAGCACCGCGAGGGCCCGGAACATTCAGTACTTC